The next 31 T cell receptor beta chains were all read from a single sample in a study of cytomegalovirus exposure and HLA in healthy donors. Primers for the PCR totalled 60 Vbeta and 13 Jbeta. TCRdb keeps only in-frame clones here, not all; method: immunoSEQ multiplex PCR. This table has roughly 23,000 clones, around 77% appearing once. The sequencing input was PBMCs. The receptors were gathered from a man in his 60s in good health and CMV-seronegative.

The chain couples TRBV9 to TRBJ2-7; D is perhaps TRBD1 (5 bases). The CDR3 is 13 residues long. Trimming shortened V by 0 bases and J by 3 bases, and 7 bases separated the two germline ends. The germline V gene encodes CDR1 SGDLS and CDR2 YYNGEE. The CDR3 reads CASSVGRDYEQYF. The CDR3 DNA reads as TGTGCCAGCAGCGTAGGCAGGGACTACGAGCAGTACTTC.

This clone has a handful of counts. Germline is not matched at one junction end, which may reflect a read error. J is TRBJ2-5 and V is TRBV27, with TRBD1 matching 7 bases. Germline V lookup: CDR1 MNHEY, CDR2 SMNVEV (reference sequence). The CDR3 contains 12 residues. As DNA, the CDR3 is TGTGCCAGCAGTATCGGGACAGTTCCAACGGACTTC. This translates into CASSIGTVPTDF.

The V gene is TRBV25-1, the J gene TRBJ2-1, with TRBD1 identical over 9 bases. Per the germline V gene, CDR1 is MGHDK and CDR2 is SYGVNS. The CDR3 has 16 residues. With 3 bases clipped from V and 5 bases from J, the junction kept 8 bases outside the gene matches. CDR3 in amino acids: CASSDRDRARNNEQFF. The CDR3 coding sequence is TGTGCCAGCAGTGACCGGGACAGGGCTAGGAACAATGAGCAGTTCTTC.

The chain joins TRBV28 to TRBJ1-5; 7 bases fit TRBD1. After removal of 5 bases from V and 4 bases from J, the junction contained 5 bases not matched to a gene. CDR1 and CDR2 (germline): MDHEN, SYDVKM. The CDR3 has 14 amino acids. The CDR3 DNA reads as TGTGCCAGCAGTAACAGGGGTCTGAATCAGCCCCAGCATTTT. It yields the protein CASSNRGLNQPQHF.

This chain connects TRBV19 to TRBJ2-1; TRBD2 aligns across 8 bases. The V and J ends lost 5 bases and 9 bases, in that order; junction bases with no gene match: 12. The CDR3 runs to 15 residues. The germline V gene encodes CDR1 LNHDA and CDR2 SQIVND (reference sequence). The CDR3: CASSVTRGGIGEQFF. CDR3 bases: TGTGCCAGTAGTGTTACACGGGGGGGAATCGGTGAGCAGTTCTTC.

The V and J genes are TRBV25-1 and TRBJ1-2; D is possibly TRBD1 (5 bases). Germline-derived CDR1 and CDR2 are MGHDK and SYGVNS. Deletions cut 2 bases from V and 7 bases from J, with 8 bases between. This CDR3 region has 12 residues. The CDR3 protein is CASSEGGSGYTF. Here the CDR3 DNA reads TGTGCCAGCAGTGAAGGGGGGAGTGGCTACACCTTC.

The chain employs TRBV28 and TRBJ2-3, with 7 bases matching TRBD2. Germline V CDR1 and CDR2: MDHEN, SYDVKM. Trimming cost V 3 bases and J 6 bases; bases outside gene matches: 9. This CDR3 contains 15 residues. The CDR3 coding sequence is TGTGCCAGCAGTTTTGGGGGACTACACCGGGATACGCAGTATTTT. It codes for CASSFGGLHRDTQYF. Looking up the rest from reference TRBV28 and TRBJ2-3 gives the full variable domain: DVKVTQSSRYLVKRTGEKVFLECVQDMDHENMFWYRQDPGLGLRLIYFSYDVKMKEKGDIPEGYSVSREKKERFSLILESASTNQTSMYLCASSFGGLHRDTQYFGPGTRLTVL.

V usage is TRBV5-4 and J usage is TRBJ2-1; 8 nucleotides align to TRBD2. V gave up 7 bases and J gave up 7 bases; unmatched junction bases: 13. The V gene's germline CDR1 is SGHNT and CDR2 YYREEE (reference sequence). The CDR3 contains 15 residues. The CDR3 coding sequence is TGTGCCAGCCTCCTGGGAAGCGGGAGTAGAAATGAGCAGTTCTTC. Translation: CASLLGSGSRNEQFF.

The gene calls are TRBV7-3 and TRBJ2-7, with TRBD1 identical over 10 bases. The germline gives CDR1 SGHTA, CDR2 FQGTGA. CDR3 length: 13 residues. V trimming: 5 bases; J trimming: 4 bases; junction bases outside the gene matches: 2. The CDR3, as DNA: TGTGCCAGCAGCATGGACAGGGGGTACGAGCAGTACTTC. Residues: CASSMDRGYEQYF.

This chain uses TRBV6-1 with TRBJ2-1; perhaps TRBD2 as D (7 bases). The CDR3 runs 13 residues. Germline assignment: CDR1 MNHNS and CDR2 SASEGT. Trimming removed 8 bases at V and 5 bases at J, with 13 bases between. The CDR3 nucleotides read TGTGCCAGCGGGGGGGCCCATCACAATGAGCAGTTCTTC. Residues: CASGGAHHNEQFF.

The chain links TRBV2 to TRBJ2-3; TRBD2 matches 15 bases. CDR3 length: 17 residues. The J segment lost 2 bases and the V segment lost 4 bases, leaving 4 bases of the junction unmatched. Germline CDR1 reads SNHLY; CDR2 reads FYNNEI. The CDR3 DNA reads TGTGCCAGCAGTGGGACTAGCGGGGGGGCAAACACAGATACGCAGTATTTT. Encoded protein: CASSGTSGGANTDTQYF.

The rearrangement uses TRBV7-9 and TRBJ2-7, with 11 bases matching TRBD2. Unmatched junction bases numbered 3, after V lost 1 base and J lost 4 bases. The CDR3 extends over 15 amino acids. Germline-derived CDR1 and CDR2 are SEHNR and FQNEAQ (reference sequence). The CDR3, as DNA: TGTGCCAGCAGCTTAGGGTCTAGCGGGAGGTACGAGCAGTACTTC. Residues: CASSLGSSGRYEQYF. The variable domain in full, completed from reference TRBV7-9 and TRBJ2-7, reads DTGVSQNPRHKITKRGQNVTFRCDPISEHNRLYWYRQTLGQGPEFLTYFQNEAQLEKSRLLSDRFSAERPKGSFSTLEIQRTEQGDSAMYLCASSLGSSGRYEQYFGPGTRLTVT.

As DNA, the CDR3 is TGTGCCTGGAGTAGGACAGGGGGCGAGCAGTACTTC. Translating it yields CAWSRTGGEQYF. The gene calls are TRBV30 and TRBJ2-5; 10 bases are shared with TRBD1. Near its end, the DNA agrees better with TRBJ2-7, so the J call may be wrong. Looked up from germline, CDR1 is GTSNPN and CDR2 is SVGIG (reference sequence). The CDR3 is made up of 12 amino acids.

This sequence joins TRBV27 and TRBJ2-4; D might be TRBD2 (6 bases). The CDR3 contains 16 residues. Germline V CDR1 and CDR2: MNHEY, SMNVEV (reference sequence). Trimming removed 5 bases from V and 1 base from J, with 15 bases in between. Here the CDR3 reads CASSRTSNPAKNIQYF. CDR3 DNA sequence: TGTGCCAGCAGTCGTACTAGCAACCCTGCCAAAAACATTCAGTACTTC.

This CDR3 is CASSPQRQGTVGYTF. In nucleotides, the CDR3 is TGTGCCAGCAGCCCTCAAAGACAGGGGACCGTAGGCTACACCTTC. V gene TRBV6-5 combines with J gene TRBJ1-2; TRBD1 matches 8 bases. This CDR3 has 15 amino acids. With 6 bases clipped from V and 8 bases from J, the junction kept 14 bases outside the gene matches. The germline V gene encodes CDR1 MNHEY and CDR2 SVGAGI.

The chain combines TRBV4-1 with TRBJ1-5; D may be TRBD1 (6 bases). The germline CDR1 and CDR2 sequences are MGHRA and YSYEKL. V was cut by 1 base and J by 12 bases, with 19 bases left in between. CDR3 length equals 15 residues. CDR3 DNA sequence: TGCGCCAGCAGCCAAGGACAGGATGTTGGTTTTCGCCAGCATTTT. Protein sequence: CASSQGQDVGFRQHF.

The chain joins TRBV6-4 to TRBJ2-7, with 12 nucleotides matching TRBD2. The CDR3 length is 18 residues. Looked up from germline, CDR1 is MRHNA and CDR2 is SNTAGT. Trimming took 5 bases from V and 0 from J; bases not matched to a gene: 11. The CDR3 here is CASSHRTSGNLNSYEQYF. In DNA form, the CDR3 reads TGTGCCAGCAGTCATAGGACTAGCGGGAATCTAAACTCCTACGAGCAGTACTTC.

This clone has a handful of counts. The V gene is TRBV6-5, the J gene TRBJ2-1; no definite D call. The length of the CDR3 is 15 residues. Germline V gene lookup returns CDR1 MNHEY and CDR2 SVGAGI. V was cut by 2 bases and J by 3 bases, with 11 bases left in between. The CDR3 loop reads CASSYLRVGYNEQFF. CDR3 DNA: TGTGCCAGCAGTTACCTCCGGGTGGGCTACAATGAGCAGTTCTTC.

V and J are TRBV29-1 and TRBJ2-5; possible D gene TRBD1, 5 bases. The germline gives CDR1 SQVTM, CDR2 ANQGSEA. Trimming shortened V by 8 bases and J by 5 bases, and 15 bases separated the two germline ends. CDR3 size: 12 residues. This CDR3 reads CSLRLGRETQYF. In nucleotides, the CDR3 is TGCAGCTTAAGATTGGGGCGGGAGACCCAGTACTTC.

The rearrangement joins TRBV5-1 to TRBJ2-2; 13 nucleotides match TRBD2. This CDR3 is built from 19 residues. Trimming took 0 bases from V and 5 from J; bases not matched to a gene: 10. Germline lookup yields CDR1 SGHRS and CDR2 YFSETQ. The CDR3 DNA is TGCGCCAGCAGCTTGGAAGTGGGACTAGCGGGGCGGCGGACCGGGGAGCTGTTTTTT. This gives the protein CASSLEVGLAGRRTGELFF.

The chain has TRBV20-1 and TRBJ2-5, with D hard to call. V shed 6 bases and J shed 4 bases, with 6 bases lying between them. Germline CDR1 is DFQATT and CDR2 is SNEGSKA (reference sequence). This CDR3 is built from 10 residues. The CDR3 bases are TGCAGTGCGCAAGCAGAGACCCAGTACTTC. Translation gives CSAQAETQYF.

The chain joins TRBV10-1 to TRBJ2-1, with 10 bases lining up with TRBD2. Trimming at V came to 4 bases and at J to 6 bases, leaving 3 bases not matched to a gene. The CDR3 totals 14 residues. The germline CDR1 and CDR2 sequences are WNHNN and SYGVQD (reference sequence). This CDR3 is CASSVKRGGNEQFF. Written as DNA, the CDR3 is TGCGCCAGCAGTGTCAAGCGGGGGGGCAATGAGCAGTTCTTC.

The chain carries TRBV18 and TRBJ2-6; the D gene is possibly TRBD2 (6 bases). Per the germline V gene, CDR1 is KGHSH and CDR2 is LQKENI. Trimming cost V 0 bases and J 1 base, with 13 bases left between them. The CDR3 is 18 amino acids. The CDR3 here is CASSPPPGGRSGANVLTF. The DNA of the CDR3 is TGTGCCAGCTCACCACCCCCCGGAGGGCGATCTGGGGCCAACGTCCTGACTTTC.

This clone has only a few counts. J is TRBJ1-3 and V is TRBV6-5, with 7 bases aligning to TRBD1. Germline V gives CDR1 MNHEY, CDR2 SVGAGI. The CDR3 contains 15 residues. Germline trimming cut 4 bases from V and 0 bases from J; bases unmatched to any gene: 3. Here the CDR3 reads CASSFRGSSGNTIYF. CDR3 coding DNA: TGTGCCAGCAGTTTCAGGGGGAGCTCTGGAAACACCATATATTTT.

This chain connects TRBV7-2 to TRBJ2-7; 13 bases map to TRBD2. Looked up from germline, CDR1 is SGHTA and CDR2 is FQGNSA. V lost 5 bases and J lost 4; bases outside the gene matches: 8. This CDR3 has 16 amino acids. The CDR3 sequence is CASSRTSGSHRYEQYF. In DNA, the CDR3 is TGTGCCAGCAGCCGGACTAGCGGGAGCCATCGGTACGAGCAGTACTTC.

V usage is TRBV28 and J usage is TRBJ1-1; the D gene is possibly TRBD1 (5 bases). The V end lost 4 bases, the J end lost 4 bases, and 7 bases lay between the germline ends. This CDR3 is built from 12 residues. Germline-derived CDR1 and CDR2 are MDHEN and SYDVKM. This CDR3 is CASSYRFTEAFF. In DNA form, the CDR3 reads TGTGCCAGCAGTTACAGGTTCACTGAAGCTTTCTTT.

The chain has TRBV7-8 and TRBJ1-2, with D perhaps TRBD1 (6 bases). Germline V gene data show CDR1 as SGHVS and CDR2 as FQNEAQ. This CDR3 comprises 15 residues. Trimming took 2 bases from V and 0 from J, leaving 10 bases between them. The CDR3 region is CASSLRDTANYGYTF. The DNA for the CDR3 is TGTGCCAGCAGCTTACGGGACACAGCTAACTATGGCTACACCTTC.

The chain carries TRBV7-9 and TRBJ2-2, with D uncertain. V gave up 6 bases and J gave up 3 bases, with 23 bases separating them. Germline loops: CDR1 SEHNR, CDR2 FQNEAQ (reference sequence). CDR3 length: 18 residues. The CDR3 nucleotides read TGTGCCAGCAGGTTACAACCCAACCGGTCGCTATACACCGGGGAGCTGTTTTTT. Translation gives CASRLQPNRSLYTGELFF.

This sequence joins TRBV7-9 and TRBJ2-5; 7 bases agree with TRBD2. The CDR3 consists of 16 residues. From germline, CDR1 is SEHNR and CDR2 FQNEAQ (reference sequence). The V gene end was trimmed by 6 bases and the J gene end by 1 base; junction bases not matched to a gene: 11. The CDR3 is CASREVAGVIQETQYF. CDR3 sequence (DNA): TGTGCCAGCAGGGAAGTGGCGGGAGTTATCCAAGAGACCCAGTACTTC.

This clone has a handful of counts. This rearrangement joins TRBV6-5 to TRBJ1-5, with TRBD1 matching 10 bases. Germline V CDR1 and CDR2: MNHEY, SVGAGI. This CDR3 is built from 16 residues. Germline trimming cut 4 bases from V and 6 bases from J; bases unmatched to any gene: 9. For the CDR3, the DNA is TGTGCCAGCAGTTCAACCGGGACAGGGGATCGTCAGCCCCAGCATTTT. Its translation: CASSSTGTGDRQPQHF.

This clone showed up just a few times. In DNA, the CDR3 is TGCGCCAGCAGTCGAGACAGGGGGAACTCCTACGAGCAGTACTTC. It codes for CASSRDRGNSYEQYF. The chain employs TRBV5-1 and TRBJ2-7, with 9 bases matching TRBD1. J gave up 0 bases and V 5 bases, and 6 bases lay outside the gene matches. This CDR3 is built from 15 residues. Germline V gene data show CDR1 as SGHRS and CDR2 as YFSETQ.